Following are 16 T cell receptor beta chains from one sample sequenced in a study of T-cell memory formation after mild COVID-19 (dated by TCRdb to the early 2020s). The library was produced with 5' RACE. The listed sequencing device is Illumina NovaSeq 6000. TCRdb's own reprocessing of the public reads used fastp at Q25 and MiXCR and kept productive beta chains. Each entry is one CDR3 protein sequence, shown with its most common DNA and genes. Counted in this sample were some 43,000 distinct CDR3 sequences; approximately 6.5% of them appeared once. The ten top clones hold 0.7% to 0.85% of the sample. The sample consisted of PBMCs or a T cell subset sorted from them (not recorded which). These receptors originate from an adult who had mild COVID-19 (a few samples of this study predate the infection). The sample titles of this study are shuffled in the database, so cell type and time point are left out.

This clonotype was seen many times. A read error may account for a junction end that differs from germline. The rearrangement joins TRBV7-7 to TRBJ2-3; unclear D gene. This CDR3 contains 13 residues. Germline CDR1 is SSHAT and CDR2 is FNYEAQ (reference sequence). CDR3 amino acids: CASSLQVSDTQYF. The DNA of the CDR3 is TGTGCTAGCAGCTTGCAGGTGTCAGATACGCAGTATTTT. The variable domain in full, completed from reference TRBV7-7 and TRBJ2-3, reads GAGVSQSPRYKVTKRGQDVTLRCDPISSHATLYWYQQALGQGPEFLTYFNYEAQPDKSGLPSDRFSAERPEGSISTLTIQRTEQRDSAMYRCASSLQVSDTQYFGPGTRLTVL.

This clonotype was counted at least ten times. Here the CDR3 DNA reads TGTGCCAGCAGCTTAGTTCGGACCGCTGGGACCCAGTACTTC. This gives the protein CASSLVRTAGTQYF. The chain recombines TRBV7-9 with TRBJ2-5; the D is unclear. Trimming removed 1 base at V and 7 bases at J, with 13 bases between. The CDR3 extends over 14 amino acids. Germline V gives CDR1 SEHNR, CDR2 FQNEAQ (reference sequence).

This rearrangement joins TRBV2 to TRBJ1-4; D is unclear. The CDR3 is 15 residues long. V dropped 0 bases and J dropped 5 bases, with 10 bases sitting between them. Germline CDR1 SNHLY, CDR2 FYNNEI. CDR3 nucleotides: TGTGCCAGCAGTGAAGCTCGAGGGCCCAATGAAAAACTGTTTTTT. Its protein product is CASSEARGPNEKLFF.

This clonotype came up many times. The chain recombines TRBV5-5 with TRBJ1-2; D gene uncertain. This CDR3 has 14 amino acids. V lost 2 bases and J lost 3, with 11 bases in between. The germline V gene encodes CDR1 SGHKS and CDR2 YYEKEE (reference sequence). CDR3 DNA sequence: TGTGCCAGCAGCTTCCCAGACATGGACTATGGCTACACCTTC. Its protein product is CASSFPDMDYGYTF.

This clonotype appeared many times. This chain joins TRBV7-9 and TRBJ2-3, with D uncertain. The CDR3 extends over 14 amino acids. CDR1 and CDR2 from the germline V gene are SEHNR and FQNEAQ (reference sequence). Trimming took off 5 bases at V and 2 bases at J, with 11 bases between the two ends. In DNA, the CDR3 is TGTGCCAGCAGCCCTTGGACCCTCACAGATACGCAGTATTTT. Translating gives CASSPWTLTDTQYF. Looking up the rest from reference TRBV7-9 and TRBJ2-3 gives the full variable domain: DTGVSQNPRHKITKRGQNVTFRCDPISEHNRLYWYRQTLGQGPEFLTYFQNEAQLEKSRLLSDRFSAERPKGSFSTLEIQRTEQGDSAMYLCASSPWTLTDTQYFGPGTRLTVL.

This clonotype was recorded many times. The chain carries TRBV7-9 and TRBJ1-2; D not resolved. The ends were cut back, 5 bases at V and 5 bases at J, with 3 bases in the middle. The CDR3 sequence is 10 residues long. Germline V lookup: CDR1 SEHNR, CDR2 FQNEAQ (reference sequence). CDR3 in DNA: TGTGCCAGCAGCATATATGGCTACACCTTC. It encodes CASSIYGYTF. The full variable domain, in which reference TRBV7-9 and TRBJ1-2 provide the parts outside the CDR3, is DTGVSQNPRHKITKRGQNVTFRCDPISEHNRLYWYRQTLGQGPEFLTYFQNEAQLEKSRLLSDRFSAERPKGSFSTLEIQRTEQGDSAMYLCASSIYGYTFGSGTRLTVV.

This chain joins TRBV30 and TRBJ2-1; D ambiguous. The V gene lost 4 bases and the J gene lost 4 bases, with 5 bases spanning the gap. Looked up from germline, CDR1 is GTSNPN and CDR2 is SVGIG (reference sequence). The CDR3 has 11 residues. CDR3 bases: TGTGCCTGGACCCTTTACAATGAGCAGTTCTTC. Translating it yields CAWTLYNEQFF.

This clonotype came up many times. This chain joins TRBV24-1 and TRBJ2-2; TRBD1 aligns across 7 bases. V shed 10 bases and J 3 bases; nucleotides not matched to a gene: 7. Germline assignment: CDR1 KGHDR and CDR2 SFDVKD. The CDR3 is made up of 14 amino acids. The CDR3 here is CATSTGWDTGELFF. The CDR3 DNA follows: TGTGCCACTTCGACAGGGTGGGACACCGGGGAGCTGTTTTTT.

This clonotype was observed at least ten times. This chain connects TRBV6-5 to TRBJ2-2; perhaps TRBD1 as D (5 bases). The CDR3 loop spans 15 amino acids. Germline CDR1 is MNHEY and CDR2 is SVGAGI. V was clipped by 2 bases and J by 1 base, with 8 bases between them. CDR3 coding DNA: TGTGCCAGCAGTTACCAGGGTGGGAACACCGGGGAGCTGTTTTTT. This gives the protein CASSYQGGNTGELFF.

This clonotype has a handful of counts. This rearrangement joins TRBV12-3 or TRBV12-4 to TRBJ1-3; the D is unclear. This CDR3 spans 14 amino acids. Between the trimmed V and J ends, which lost 4 bases and 2 bases, there was a span of 9 bases. The CDR3 region is CASSSAGTGNTIYF. The CDR3 DNA reads as TGTGCCAGCAGTTCGGCCGGAACTGGAAACACCATATATTTT.

This clonotype has a count of ten or more. The chain links TRBV7-9 to TRBJ1-1; D remains ambiguous. In germline, CDR1 is SEHNR, CDR2 FQNEAQ (reference sequence). CDR3 length: 14 amino acids. The ends were cut back, 5 bases at V and 0 bases at J, with 10 bases in the middle. The CDR3 DNA follows: TGTGCCAGCAGCACACGAGCGGTGAACACTGAAGCTTTCTTT. Translated: CASSTRAVNTEAFF. Looking up the rest from reference TRBV7-9 and TRBJ1-1 gives the full variable domain: DTGVSQNPRHKITKRGQNVTFRCDPISEHNRLYWYRQTLGQGPEFLTYFQNEAQLEKSRLLSDRFSAERPKGSFSTLEIQRTEQGDSAMYLCASSTRAVNTEAFFGQGTRLTVV.

This clonotype came up many times. V and J are TRBV6-5 and TRBJ2-2; D perhaps matches TRBD2 (5 bases). V dropped 5 bases and J dropped 7 bases, with 17 bases sitting between them. This CDR3 region has 15 residues. The germline V gene encodes CDR1 MNHEY and CDR2 SVGAGI. The CDR3 DNA sequence: TGTGCCAGCAGTGCCGGGGAAGGCTGGGTCGGGGAGCTGTTTTTT. Translated, it gives CASSAGEGWVGELFF.

This clonotype was counted at least ten times. V usage is TRBV9 and J usage is TRBJ2-3; D gene unclear. The CDR3 loop spans 18 amino acids. Germline V CDR1 and CDR2: SGDLS, YYNGEE. V lost 0 bases and J lost 0, with 17 bases in between. CDR3 in DNA: TGTGCCAGCAGCGTAGAGGGTGCTTTCGGACCTAGCACAGATACGCAGTATTTT. Translated: CASSVEGAFGPSTDTQYF.

The chain employs TRBV6-5 and TRBJ2-2, with 8 bases fitting TRBD2. Germline lookup yields CDR1 MNHEY and CDR2 SVGAGI. This CDR3 is 18 amino acids long. V was pared by 4 bases and J by 0 bases, with 10 bases of the junction left unmatched. In nucleotides, the CDR3 is TGTGCCAGCAGTTCCCCTGCATCGGGAGGGCCGAACACCGGGGAGCTGTTTTTT. As protein: CASSSPASGGPNTGELFF.

This clonotype was recorded many times. The chain links TRBV5-1 to TRBJ1-3; D is undetermined. Deletions cut 4 bases from V and 0 bases from J, with 14 bases between. Germline V CDR1 and CDR2: SGHRS, YFSETQ. The CDR3 consists of 16 residues. CDR3 sequence: CASSRRQRSSGNTIYF. In DNA, the CDR3 is TGCGCCAGCAGCCGGAGGCAGAGAAGCTCTGGAAACACCATATATTTT.

The J gene is TRBJ1-2, the V gene TRBV30, with D unresolved. Germline V gene data show CDR1 as GTSNPN and CDR2 as SVGIG (reference sequence). V was shortened by 4 bases and J by 4 bases, with 19 bases between the two germline ends. The CDR3 is 15 residues long. CDR3 sequence (DNA): TGTGCCTGGATAGGCGATTGGTTGCCTGGCTATGGCTACACCTTC. It translates to CAWIGDWLPGYGYTF.